These T cell receptor beta chains were read from a single sample in a study of naive and memory T cell subsets. TCRdb itself ran the UMI-ligation and nested PCR reads through MiXCR, one entry per CDR3 protein. The sample yields over 90,000 distinct CDR3 sequences, around 11% seen once. Sequencing was done on a sample of naive CD4+ T cells from blood. The source of these receptors is a human donor in good health. Both conserved end residues are part of each CDR3. Fields, in order: J gene, V gene, clone size, D gene, CDR3 DNA, CDR3 protein. A D gene is named only where the DNA matches it firmly. Expanded clones are given a class, and other clones once, few, many or no size at all.

j_gene: TRBJ2-1; v_gene: TRBV19; abundance: .; d_gene: .; CDR3nt: TGTGCCAGTAAGTACGGCACTAGCTCCTACAATGAGCAGTTCTTC; CDR3aa: CASKYGTSSYNEQFF
j_gene: TRBJ2-7; v_gene: TRBV20-1; abundance: .; d_gene: .; CDR3nt: TGCAGTGCTAGTGCTAGGGTGGGCTACGAGCAGTACTTC; CDR3aa: CSASARVGYEQYF
j_gene: TRBJ1-2; v_gene: TRBV5-6; abundance: .; d_gene: .; CDR3nt: TGTGCCAGCACCCTTGGGGTCTATGGCTACACCTTC; CDR3aa: CASTLGVYGYTF
j_gene: TRBJ2-7; v_gene: TRBV21-1; abundance: few; d_gene: .; CDR3nt: TGTGCCAGCAGCAAATGGAGGACTAGCGGAATATGCTTCTACGAGCAGTACTTC; CDR3aa: CASSKWRTSGICFYEQYF
j_gene: TRBJ2-3; v_gene: TRBV4-2; abundance: .; d_gene: TRBD2; CDR3nt: TGTGCCAGCAGCCCCAAACTAGCGGGAGAGGTAAATACGCAGTATTTT; CDR3aa: CASSPKLAGEVNTQYF
j_gene: TRBJ2-3; v_gene: TRBV20-1; abundance: .; d_gene: .; CDR3nt: TGCAGTGCTAGGGAGGGTGGGAGCACAGATACGCAGTATTTT; CDR3aa: CSAREGGSTDTQYF
j_gene: TRBJ2-5; v_gene: TRBV6-1; abundance: many; d_gene: .; CDR3nt: TGTGCCAGCAGTTTAAGGTCAGACAGGACCCAGTACTTC; CDR3aa: CASSLRSDRTQYF
j_gene: TRBJ1-4; v_gene: TRBV20-1; abundance: few; d_gene: .; CDR3nt: TGCAGTGTGAGGGTAGTCAATGAAAAACTGTTTTTT; CDR3aa: CSVRVVNEKLFF
j_gene: TRBJ2-3; v_gene: TRBV18; abundance: few; d_gene: .; CDR3nt: TGTGCCAGCTCACCAATGGCAACAGATACGCAGTATTTT; CDR3aa: CASSPMATDTQYF
j_gene: TRBJ1-1; v_gene: TRBV28; abundance: few; d_gene: .; CDR3nt: TGTGCCAGCAGTTTCTCAACCTGGACTGAAGCTTTCTTT; CDR3aa: CASSFSTWTEAFF
j_gene: TRBJ2-1; v_gene: TRBV29-1; abundance: many; d_gene: TRBD1; CDR3nt: TGCAGCGTGCGGACAGGGGCGACCTACAATGAGCAGTTCTTC; CDR3aa: CSVRTGATYNEQFF
j_gene: TRBJ2-7; v_gene: TRBV7-9; abundance: few; d_gene: .; CDR3nt: TGTGCCAGCAGCCTGACCGACAGCTCCTACGAGCAGTACTTC; CDR3aa: CASSLTDSSYEQYF
j_gene: TRBJ2-3; v_gene: TRBV24-1; abundance: few; d_gene: .; CDR3nt: TGTGCCACCAGTGGGGAGCTACGCACAGATACGCAGTATTTT; CDR3aa: CATSGELRTDTQYF
j_gene: TRBJ2-7; v_gene: TRBV28; abundance: few; d_gene: TRBD1; CDR3nt: TGTGCCAGCAGTTCCGTGACAGGGAAAGCCTACGAGCAGTACTTC; CDR3aa: CASSSVTGKAYEQYF
j_gene: TRBJ2-5; v_gene: TRBV24-1; abundance: few; d_gene: .; CDR3nt: TGTGCCACCAGCCCCCGGAGCGGTCGGGAGACCCAGTACTTC; CDR3aa: CATSPRSGRETQYF
j_gene: TRBJ2-3; v_gene: TRBV4-3; abundance: many; d_gene: .; CDR3nt: TGCGCCAGCAGCCAAGACACGCCGAATACGCAGTATTTT; CDR3aa: CASSQDTPNTQYF
j_gene: TRBJ1-2; v_gene: TRBV12-3/TRBV12-4; abundance: many; d_gene: .; CDR3nt: TGTGCCAGCAGTTTAGGGCCGCGAGGTGGCTACACCTTC; CDR3aa: CASSLGPRGGYTF
j_gene: TRBJ2-3; v_gene: TRBV5-4; abundance: .; d_gene: TRBD2; CDR3nt: TGTGCCAGCAGCGCTCGGACTAGCGGGCCCACAGATACGCAGTATTTT; CDR3aa: CASSARTSGPTDTQYF
j_gene: TRBJ1-5; v_gene: TRBV3-1; abundance: .; d_gene: .; CDR3nt: TGTGCCAGCAGCCAAGGGGGGGCGATTCAGCCCCAGCATTTT; CDR3aa: CASSQGGAIQPQHF
j_gene: TRBJ2-1; v_gene: TRBV20-1; abundance: many; d_gene: .; CDR3nt: TGCAGGGGAACTGACACAGGGAGAAACTACAATGAGCAGTTCTTC; CDR3aa: CRGTDTGRNYNEQFF
j_gene: TRBJ2-3; v_gene: TRBV12-3/TRBV12-4; abundance: many; d_gene: .; CDR3nt: TGTGCCAGCAGTTTTCAGCGGGTTAGGCAGTATTTT; CDR3aa: CASSFQRVRQYF
j_gene: TRBJ2-4; v_gene: TRBV7-9; abundance: many; d_gene: .; CDR3nt: TGTGCCAGCAGCTTAAGGGGGAACATTCAGTACTTC; CDR3aa: CASSLRGNIQYF
j_gene: TRBJ2-3; v_gene: TRBV6-5; abundance: many; d_gene: TRBD2; CDR3nt: TGTGCCAGCAGATCTCTAGCGGGGGGGACAGATACGCAGTATTTT; CDR3aa: CASRSLAGGTDTQYF
j_gene: TRBJ2-3; v_gene: TRBV5-1; abundance: .; d_gene: .; CDR3nt: TGCGCCAGCAGCCCCACCGGCCTAGGAGATACGCAGTATTTT; CDR3aa: CASSPTGLGDTQYF
j_gene: TRBJ1-1; v_gene: TRBV27; abundance: .; d_gene: .; CDR3nt: TGTGCCAGCAGGCCATCCATCGGTGGAGGTGGGGCTTTCTTT; CDR3aa: CASRPSIGGGGAFF
j_gene: TRBJ2-3; v_gene: TRBV3-1; abundance: many; d_gene: TRBD2; CDR3nt: TGTGCCAGCAGCGGACTAGCGGGGGGGCTGGGAGATACGCAGTATTTT; CDR3aa: CASSGLAGGLGDTQYF
j_gene: TRBJ1-5; v_gene: TRBV7-9; abundance: few; d_gene: .; CDR3nt: TGTGCCAGCAGCTTTGAGGGGCGGCAGCCCCAGCATTTT; CDR3aa: CASSFEGRQPQHF
j_gene: TRBJ1-1; v_gene: TRBV19; abundance: many; d_gene: TRBD1; CDR3nt: TGTGCCAGTAGGGACCGGACAGGGGGCCTTAGGACTGAAGCTTTCTTT; CDR3aa: CASRDRTGGLRTEAFF
j_gene: TRBJ1-5; v_gene: TRBV7-2; abundance: few; d_gene: .; CDR3nt: TGTGCCAGCCGGGCGGGGGGGATCGGGGGACAGCCCCAGCATTTT; CDR3aa: CASRAGGIGGQPQHF
j_gene: TRBJ2-1; v_gene: TRBV29-1; abundance: few; d_gene: .; CDR3nt: TGCAGCGTTGACCCCCCCCCAGGGAGGTATGAGCAGTTCTTC; CDR3aa: CSVDPPPGRYEQFF
j_gene: TRBJ2-7; v_gene: TRBV6-2/TRBV6-3; abundance: many; d_gene: .; CDR3nt: TGTGCCAGCAGCGCCGGGACACAAAAACTAAGATACGAGCAGTACTTC; CDR3aa: CASSAGTQKLRYEQYF
j_gene: TRBJ2-7; v_gene: TRBV20-1; abundance: few; d_gene: .; CDR3nt: TGCAGTGGGGGAACGAGCTCCTACGAGCAGTACTTC; CDR3aa: CSGGTSSYEQYF
j_gene: TRBJ2-1; v_gene: TRBV7-2; abundance: many; d_gene: TRBD1; CDR3nt: TGTGCCAGCAGCACCAGGACAGGGATCAGTGAGCAGTTCTTC; CDR3aa: CASSTRTGISEQFF
j_gene: TRBJ1-2; v_gene: TRBV5-1; abundance: .; d_gene: .; CDR3nt: TGCGCCAGCAGCTTGCGGCCAATCTATGGCTACACCTTC; CDR3aa: CASSLRPIYGYTF
j_gene: TRBJ2-7; v_gene: TRBV12-3/TRBV12-4; abundance: few; d_gene: .; CDR3nt: TGTGCCAGCAGTCTCCGGACTGACTACGAGCAGTACTTC; CDR3aa: CASSLRTDYEQYF
j_gene: TRBJ1-5; v_gene: TRBV4-3; abundance: many; d_gene: .; CDR3nt: TGCGCCAGCAGCCGATGGGCGGGCGATCAGCCCCAGCATTTT; CDR3aa: CASSRWAGDQPQHF
j_gene: TRBJ1-5; v_gene: TRBV4-2; abundance: .; d_gene: .; CDR3nt: TGTGCCAGCAGCCTCAAAAGCAATCAGCCCCAGCATTTT; CDR3aa: CASSLKSNQPQHF
j_gene: TRBJ2-5; v_gene: TRBV5-1; abundance: .; d_gene: .; CDR3nt: TGCGCCAGCAGCTCCGCTGTCCCGAAAGAGACCCAGTACTTC; CDR3aa: CASSSAVPKETQYF
j_gene: TRBJ1-5; v_gene: TRBV20-1; abundance: .; d_gene: .; CDR3nt: TGCAGTGCCGGCGGGGGGAGCAATCAGCCCCAGCATTTT; CDR3aa: CSAGGGSNQPQHF
j_gene: TRBJ1-5; v_gene: TRBV4-3; abundance: few; d_gene: .; CDR3nt: TGCGCCAGCAGCCAAGATCGAGCCGGGATTAGCAATCAGCCCCAGCATTTT; CDR3aa: CASSQDRAGISNQPQHF
j_gene: TRBJ2-7; v_gene: TRBV7-9; abundance: few; d_gene: TRBD2; CDR3nt: TGTGCCAGCAGCCCAGCGTCTGGACTAGCGGGAGTTGAGCAGTACTTC; CDR3aa: CASSPASGLAGVEQYF
j_gene: TRBJ1-3; v_gene: TRBV5-5; abundance: .; d_gene: .; CDR3nt: TGTGCCAGCAGCTTGTTACGGACTTCTGGAAACACCATATATTTT; CDR3aa: CASSLLRTSGNTIYF